This paragraph reports one T cell receptor beta chain. CDR3 length equals 12 residues. V was pared by 8 bases and J by 10 bases, with 12 bases between. Looked up from germline, CDR1 is MNHEY and CDR2 is SMNVEV (reference sequence). This sample is drawn from a study of blood T cell repertoires in COVID-19. Study in general: Collection of acute and convalescent COVID-19 samples took place in the United States, Italy and Spain. The analysed material was cDNA or gDNA that came from T cells, B-cell-depleted T cells, or PBMCs.

Authors' data handling: Reference gene primer amplification gave nucleated cell count estimates. TCRdb keeps only in-frame clones here, not all; method: immunoSEQ multiplex PCR. D and trimming were read from the DNA, whereas the V and J calls and clone size are those reported in that table. The table records 200,000 to 300,000 clones, 70% to 85% of them present only once. Sequenced input: peripheral blood. J is TRBJ1-6 and V is TRBV27; the D gene is possibly TRBD1 (5 bases). The TCR originated in a man aged 40-49 years who had recovered from COVID-19. The CDR3 region is CASSGSGSPLHF. The CDR3 DNA reads as TGTGCCAGCTCAGGGTCCGGCTCACCCCTCCACTTT.